The present T cell receptor beta chain was sequenced within a study of brain T cells in children with intractable seizures. Findings and limits, study-wide: Patients' HCMV serostatus was unknown; virus specificity rests on CDR3 similarity alone. Clones missing pre-surgery may reflect undersampling of that blood sample.

This clone was counted a single time. The antigen remains undetermined. The CDR3 sequence is 15 residues long. The junction had 2 bases not matched to a gene; V was cut back by 3 bases and J by 0 bases. Looked up from germline, CDR1 is MGHRA and CDR2 is YSYEKL. Generated by immunoSEQ multiplex PCR, the TCRdb table keeps only in-frame clones and is missing some. The sample records about 110,000 clones, under 95% being singletons. Only cases whose brain tissue showed the highest T cell transcript signatures were sequenced. Sequences were derived from peripheral blood, sampled at surgery. The chain uses TRBV4-1 and TRBJ2-7, with TRBD2 matching over 10 bases. The receptor was derived from a boy younger than two with hemimegalencephaly and intractable seizures. This CDR3 is CASSQTSGSSYEQYF. CDR3 nucleotides: TGCGCCAGCAGCCAGACTAGCGGGTCCTCCTACGAGCAGTACTTC.